The T cell receptor (beta chain) described here comes from a study of T cells after yellow fever vaccination (dated by TCRdb to about 2019). About the full investigation: Libraries from fractions with low cell numbers were prepared with the SMART-Seq v4 Ultra Low Input RNA kit. Bulk TCR alpha and beta repertoires were sequenced longitudinally to track T-cell clones before and after primary and booster YFV17D yellow fever vaccination. Two healthy male donors, one aged 18 to 30 and one aged 30 to 40 years, made up the cohort. Blood samples were taken at several timepoints before and after primary and secondary immunization, and bulk PBMC replicates and cell subsets were isolated. Findings and caveats that apply to the study as a whole: Computational filtering was required because FACS-sorted repertoires could contain abundant contaminating clonotypes from the bulk population. A small fraction of clonotypes appeared in both the CD4 and CD8 compartments, likely as a result of convergent recombination. The secondary T-cell response was weaker than the primary response but faster, peaking on day 5 instead of day 15. Only two donors were included in the study, so the extent to which the findings can be generalized is limited. Most clones expanded after primary vaccination were re-detected after the booster (approximately 96% of CD4 and approximately 88% of CD8), suggesting broad memory maintenance.

The sample's treatment or condition label, decoded: live attenuated yellow fever vaccine strain. At each blood-draw timepoint, two biological replicates of bulk PBMCs were obtained. A standard Ficoll-Paque protocol was used to isolate PBMCs from peripheral blood. RNA was extracted with TriZol from bulk PBMCs, CD4 and CD8 fractions, and dextramer-positive and dextramer-negative fractions. Sequencing was carried out with an Illumina NovaSeq 6000. TCR cDNA was made using 5'RACE template switching, a step that added a universal primer site and unique molecular identifiers. Priming of cDNA synthesis was performed from both the TCR alpha and TCR beta constant segments. Two PCR steps were used to amplify libraries, with sample barcodes and sequencing adapters being added in the second step. Sequencing of libraries was performed on Illumina HiSeq 2500 (2x100 bp) or NovaSeq (2x150 bp). The study's processing was this. MIGEC was used to demultiplex reads and collapse the reads into UMI consensus sequences, and MiXCR was used for V(D)J alignment. Clonotypes responding to the vaccine were identified with edgeR on replicate PBMC samples, with the criteria of FDR below 0.01 and a log2 fold change above 5 up to day 15. CD4 or CD8 identity was assigned to each bulk clonotype according to whether the clonotype was present at higher abundance in the sequenced CD4 repertoire or the sequenced CD8 repertoire. The raw public data were reprocessed by TCRdb itself: fastp quality trimming at Q25, MiXCR clonotype calling, in-frame beta chains only. All rows with the same CDR3 protein become a single entry with the most common DNA and genes. The V and J calls follow TCRdb's processing rather than the paper's. This sample gives some 320,000 distinct CDR3 sequences in total; about 4% of them show up just once. The top ten clonotypes cover about 26% of the sample.

Note on this clonotype: Its antigen is still unknown. Base qualities are missing; no much larger clone stands one base away.

CDR1 SGHTA and CDR2 FQGNSA are derived from the germline V gene. The CDR3 spans 17 residues, from the cysteine through the phenylalanine. The retained sequence is limited to the CDR3, 51 bases, with the frame set at the first base. Unmatched junction bases come to 10, with V trimmed by 5 bases and J by 0 bases. The TCR originated in a man younger than 35 who received the YFV17D yellow fever vaccine. This specimen was PBMCs, taken 5 days after the yellow fever booster vaccination. This receptor chain uses TRBV7-2 and TRBJ2-3, and 8 junction bases match TRBD1. CDR3 region: CASSRPLGQASTDTQYF. The sequence in DNA is TGTGCCAGCAGCAGACCGCTGGGACAGGCTAGCACAGATACGCAGTATTTT.